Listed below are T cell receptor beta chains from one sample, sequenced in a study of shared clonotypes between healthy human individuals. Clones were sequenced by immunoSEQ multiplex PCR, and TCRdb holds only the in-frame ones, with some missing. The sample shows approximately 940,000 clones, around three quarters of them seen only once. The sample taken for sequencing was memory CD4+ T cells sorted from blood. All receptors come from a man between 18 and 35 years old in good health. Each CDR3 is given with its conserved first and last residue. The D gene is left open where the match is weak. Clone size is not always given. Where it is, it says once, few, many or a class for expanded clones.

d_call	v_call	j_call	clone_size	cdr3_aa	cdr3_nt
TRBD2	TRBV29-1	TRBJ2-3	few	CSADTSGRTDTQYF	TGCAGCGCTGACACTAGCGGGAGAACAGATACGCAGTATTTT
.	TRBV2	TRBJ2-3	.	CASSENPTAAQYF	TGTGCCAGCAGTGAAAACCCCACAGCCGCGCAGTATTTT
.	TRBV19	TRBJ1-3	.	CASSPQWGGNTIYF	TGTGCCAGTAGTCCCCAGTGGGGCGGAAACACCATATATTTT
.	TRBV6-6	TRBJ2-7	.	CASSYSSSQGEQYF	TGTGCCAGCAGTTACTCGAGTAGTCAAGGTGAGCAGTACTTC
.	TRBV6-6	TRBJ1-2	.	CASRAAYGYTF	TGTGCCAGCCGGGCCGCTTATGGCTACACCTTC
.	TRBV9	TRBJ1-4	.	CASSVPGGEKLFF	TGTGCCAGCAGCGTACCCGGTGGTGAAAAACTGTTTTTT
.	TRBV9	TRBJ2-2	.	CASSELGRSSTGELFF	TGTGCCAGCAGCGAACTAGGTCGGTCAAGCACCGGGGAGCTGTTTTTT
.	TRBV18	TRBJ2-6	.	CASSPLQGAGANVLTF	TGTGCCAGCTCACCACTCCAGGGAGCTGGGGCCAACGTCCTGACTTTC
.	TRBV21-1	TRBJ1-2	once	CASSKGSPGCYGYTF	TGTGCCAGCAGCAAAGGAAGTCCAGGGTGCTATGGCTACACCTTC
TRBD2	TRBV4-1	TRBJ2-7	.	CASSQGTSGRVYEQYF	TGCGCCAGCAGCCAAGGGACTAGCGGGAGGGTTTACGAGCAGTACTTC
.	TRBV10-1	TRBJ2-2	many	CASSGPVKSGELFF	TGCGCCAGCAGTGGACCGGTTAAGTCCGGGGAGCTGTTTTTT
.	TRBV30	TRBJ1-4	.	CAWSWTRGILEKLFF	TGTGCCTGGAGTTGGACAAGGGGAATATTGGAAAAACTGTTTTTT
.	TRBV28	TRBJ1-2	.	CATKSDGQPTNYGYTF	TGTGCCACCAAATCAGACGGACAACCGACAAACTATGGCTACACCTTC
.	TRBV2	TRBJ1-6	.	CASSTERESPLHF	TGTGCCAGCAGCACAGAAAGAGAGTCACCCCTCCACTTT
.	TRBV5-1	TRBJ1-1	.	CASSLGRQFKAFF	TGCGCCAGCAGCTTGGGGCGACAGTTCAAGGCTTTCTTT
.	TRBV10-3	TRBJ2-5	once	CAISDGTGETQYF	TGTGCCATCAGTGACGGTACGGGGGAGACCCAGTACTTC
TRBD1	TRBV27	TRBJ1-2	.	CASGDRTNYGYTF	TGTGCCAGCGGGGACAGGACGAACTATGGCTACACCTTC
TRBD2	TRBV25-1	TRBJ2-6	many	CASSEWGGPGANVLTF	TGTGCCAGCAGTGAATGGGGGGGTCCCGGGGCCAACGTCCTGACTTTC
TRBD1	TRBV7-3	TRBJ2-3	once	CASSLEGTGDTQYF	TGTGCCAGCAGCTTAGAAGGGACAGGAGATACGCAGTATTTT
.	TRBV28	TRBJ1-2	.	CASSLGPGDGYTF	TGTGCCAGCAGTTTAGGGCCAGGGGATGGCTACACCTTC
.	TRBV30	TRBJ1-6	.	CAWTLDRGNSPLHF	TGTGCCTGGACCTTGGACAGAGGCAATTCACCCCTCCACTTT
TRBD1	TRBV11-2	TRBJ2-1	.	CASSLGRTGHNEQFF	TGTGCCAGCAGCTTAGGGAGGACAGGACACAATGAGCAGTTCTTC
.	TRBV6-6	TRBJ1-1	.	CASSYDEGSTEAFF	TGTGCCAGCAGTTACGATGAAGGATCCACTGAAGCTTTCTTT
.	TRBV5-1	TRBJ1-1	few	CASSLAQGQGVEAFF	TGCGCCAGCAGCTTGGCCCAGGGGCAGGGAGTTGAAGCTTTCTTT
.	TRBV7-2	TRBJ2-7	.	CASSLSSTGYAYEQYF	TGTGCCAGCAGCTTAAGTTCAACAGGATATGCCTACGAGCAGTACTTC
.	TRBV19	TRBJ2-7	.	CASSTGISSYEQYF	TGTGCCAGTAGTACCGGGATAAGCTCCTACGAGCAGTACTTC
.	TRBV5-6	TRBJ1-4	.	CASSWAKINEKLFF	TGTGCCAGCAGCTGGGCCAAGATCAATGAAAAACTGTTTTTT
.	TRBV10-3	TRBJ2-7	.	CAISESADEQYF	TGTGCCATCAGTGAGTCGGCAGACGAGCAGTACTTC
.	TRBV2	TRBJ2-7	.	CASKSEFHEQYF	TGTGCCAGCAAATCAGAGTTCCACGAGCAGTACTTC
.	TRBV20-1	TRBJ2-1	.	CSAGTYNEQFF	TGCAGTGCTGGGACTTACAATGAGCAGTTCTTC
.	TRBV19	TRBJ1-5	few	CASSIAKGNQPQHF	TGTGCCAGTAGTATCGCCAAGGGGAATCAGCCCCAGCATTTT
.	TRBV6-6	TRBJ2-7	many	CATTGRATYEQYF	TGTGCCACCACCGGGAGAGCGACCTACGAGCAGTACTTC
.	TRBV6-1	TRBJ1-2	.	CASSDRVASFFGGYTF	TGTGCCAGCAGTGATAGGGTAGCGTCTTTCTTTGGAGGCTACACCTTC
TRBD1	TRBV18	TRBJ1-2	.	CASSTQGVNYGYTF	TGTGCCAGCTCAACCCAGGGGGTTAACTATGGCTACACCTTC
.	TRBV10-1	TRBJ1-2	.	CASSEVTNYGYTF	TGCGCCAGCAGTGAGGTGACGAACTATGGCTACACCTTC
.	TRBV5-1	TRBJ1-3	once	CASSSEGGSGNTIYF	TGCGCCAGCAGCTCCGAGGGGGGGTCCGGAAACACCATATATTTT